Presented here are 5 T cell receptor beta chains from one specimen sequenced in a study of T-cell memory formation after mild COVID-19. TCRdb analysed the 5' RACE reads with MiXCR anew, one entry per CDR3 protein. Of approximately 570,000 distinct CDR3 sequences in the sample, under 20% were seen once. The sequenced sample was PBMCs or a T cell subset sorted from them (not recorded which). Every receptor here comes from an adult woman who had mild COVID-19 (a few samples of this study predate the infection). Cell type and time point are not known.

This clonotype was seen only a few times. The rearrangement links TRBV9 to TRBJ2-3; 11 nucleotides match TRBD2. CDR1 is SGDLS and CDR2 is YYNGEE in the germline V gene. J gave up 4 bases and V 4 bases, and 8 bases lay outside the gene matches. This CDR3 has 16 amino acids. The CDR3 loop reads CASSPTSGSDADTQYF. CDR3 sequence (DNA): TGTGCCAGCAGCCCCACTAGCGGGAGTGATGCAGATACGCAGTATTTT. Together with reference TRBV9 and TRBJ2-3, the CDR3 gives the full variable domain: DSGVTQTPKHLITATGQRVTLRCSPRSGDLSVYWYQQSLDQGLQFLIQYYNGEERAKGNILERFSAQQFPDLHSELNLSSLELGDSALYFCASSPTSGSDADTQYFGPGTRLTVL.

A few counts support this clonotype. This chain joins TRBV11-2 and TRBJ2-7, with 8 bases that match TRBD1. The CDR3 consists of 15 residues. V lost 3 bases and J lost 3; bases outside the gene matches: 7. Germline V CDR1 and CDR2: SGHAT, FQNNGV. CDR3 amino acids: CASSLRAGGSYEQYF. The CDR3 DNA is TGTGCCAGCAGCTTGAGGGCAGGGGGCAGCTACGAGCAGTACTTC.

The V and J genes are TRBV4-1 and TRBJ2-1; no clear D gene. Germline V gene data show CDR1 as MGHRA and CDR2 as YSYEKL. With 3 bases removed from V and 6 bases from J, the gap between germline ends came to 12 bases. The CDR3 contains 14 residues. The CDR3 DNA sequence: TGCGCCAGCAGCCAGCACCCCGTAATCAATGAGCAGTTCTTC. Its translation is CASSQHPVINEQFF.

The chain is built from TRBV7-8 and TRBJ2-1; TRBD2 might be the D (6 bases). Trimming pared 6 bases from V and 3 bases from J, leaving 9 bases between. Germline lookup yields CDR1 SGHVS and CDR2 FQNEAQ. The CDR3 has 13 amino acids. CDR3 DNA: TGTGCCAGCAGGCCGCGGGGCTACAATGAGCAGTTCTTC. This translates into CASRPRGYNEQFF.

The chain uses TRBV24-1 and TRBJ1-5; 10 positions match TRBD1. The CDR3 consists of 16 residues. Trimming removed 7 bases from V and 0 bases from J; junction bases left unmatched: 5. The germline gives CDR1 KGHDR, CDR2 SFDVKD. Here the CDR3 reads CATSPRDRGSNQPQHF. The CDR3 DNA is TGTGCCACCAGCCCCCGGGACAGGGGTAGCAATCAGCCCCAGCATTTT.